Sequencing of this TCR beta chain was carried out in a study of T cell repertoires in cytomegalovirus infection. Notes on the study in general: What dominated the ex vivo response were HLA-C-restricted CMV-specific TCR beta clonotypes.

Each CDR3 protein is one row after TCRdb ran MiXCR on the reads. The table includes 150,000 to 190,000 distinct CDR3 sequences, around 20% detected once. The CDR3 spans 13 residues. Unmatched junction bases numbered 4, after V lost 3 bases and J lost 2 bases. In germline, CDR1 is SQVTM, CDR2 ANQGSEA. This clonotype was observed a few times. Its antigen is as yet unknown. What was sequenced was PBMCs. This TCR was recovered from a human donor in good health (CMV status not recorded). Some clones in this sample may be carry-over from other donors' samples. The chain links TRBV29-1 to TRBJ2-7; 7 bases are a match to TRBD1. The CDR3 coding sequence is TGCAGCGTTGAGGGGCAGGGGGCCTACGAGCAGTACTTC. It translates to CSVEGQGAYEQYF.